This T cell receptor (beta chain) stems from a study of CD8+ T cells in alopecia areata. Sorting of PBMCs yielded the CD4+ and CD8+ T cells. After removal of 5 bases from V and 2 bases from J, the junction contained 4 bases not matched to a gene. The CDR3 extends over 13 amino acids. The germline CDR1 and CDR2 sequences are GTSNPN and SVGIG (reference sequence). As the sequencing template, cDNA was produced by extracting RNA and reverse transcribing it. Only in-frame clones appear in the TCRdb table, and some are missing; sequencing was by immunoSEQ multiplex PCR. The sample carries about 97,000 clones, more than 35% recorded once.

Source material: CD4+ T cells sorted from blood. The sequence derives from a human donor with alopecia areata. The chain couples TRBV30 to TRBJ2-5; 8 nucleotides line up with TRBD1. The CDR3 sequence is CAWGNRGQETQYF. The CDR3, as DNA: TGTGCCTGGGGAAACAGGGGGCAAGAGACCCAGTACTTC. The variable domain in full, completed from reference TRBV30 and TRBJ2-5, reads SQTIHQWPATLVQPVGSPLSLECTVEGTSNPNLYWYRQAAGRGLQLLFYSVGIGQISSEVPQNLSASRPQDRQFILSSKKLLLSDSGFYLCAWGNRGQETQYFGPGTRLLVL.